This is a list of T cell receptor beta chains from one sample in a study of CXCR3-negative and CXCR3-positive naive CD8 T cells. After re-calling the 5' RACE reads, TCRdb lists one entry per CDR3 protein, DNA absent. Recorded here are under 85,000 distinct CDR3 sequences; the top ten clones represent over 1.3%. Sequencing was performed on naive CXCR3- CD8+ T cells from blood. The receptors stem from a human donor in good health. Some clones in this sample may be carry-over from other donors' samples. Both conserved end residues are part of each CDR3. The order of the fields is J gene, V gene, CDR3 protein.

TRBJ2-3,TRBV12-3/TRBV12-4,CASSRQGAYTDTQYF
TRBJ2-7,TRBV4-3,CASSQVLAGGPNEQYF
TRBJ2-7,TRBV7-9,CASSPRQTNEQYF
TRBJ2-1,TRBV28,CASSPPTGPSEQFF
TRBJ2-7,TRBV27,CASSYPQGEQYF
TRBJ2-7,TRBV28,CASSRRDRGPDEDEQYF
TRBJ1-5,TRBV7-9,CASSPDSDQPQHF
TRBJ2-7,TRBV6-5,CASRATSGSLYEQYF
TRBJ2-1,TRBV4-3,CASSQDEVQGGDEQFF
TRBJ2-3,TRBV5-5,CASSFRQNSGTSTDTQYF
TRBJ2-7,TRBV27,CASSLGLADNEQYF
TRBJ2-7,TRBV20-1,CSALHRGFSSTYEQYF
TRBJ2-5,TRBV20-1,CSGTRGQGVGETQYF
TRBJ1-1,TRBV28,CASSFMETEAFF
TRBJ2-2,TRBV6-4,CASSVGTANTGELFF
TRBJ1-1,TRBV7-9,CASSPPGEPMNTEAFF
TRBJ2-2,TRBV6-6,CASGLVNTGELFF
TRBJ2-5,TRBV6-6,CASSPGTGEETQYF
TRBJ2-7,TRBV7-2,CASSLDPRGRGEQYF
TRBJ2-3,TRBV20-1,CSASWGPRVTDTQYF
TRBJ2-1,TRBV11-2,CASGSYNEQFF
TRBJ2-5,TRBV20-1,CSAREPRGDGETQYF
TRBJ1-2,TRBV7-6,CASSPSRVAGYTF
TRBJ2-7,TRBV29-1,CSVEDNSYEQYF
TRBJ2-5,TRBV3-1,CASSQSGRAYEETQYF
TRBJ2-7,TRBV28,CASSSGRRTYEQYF
TRBJ2-7,TRBV5-1,CASSLAWGPTYEQYF
TRBJ2-1,TRBV28,CASSLSLTGTVDNEQFF
TRBJ2-7,TRBV28,CASSPRLAGGDYEQYF
TRBJ2-4,TRBV28,CASSLYGGDRNIQYF
TRBJ2-1,TRBV14,CASSLLAGYNEQFF
TRBJ2-1,TRBV7-3,CASGTSGDYNEQFF
TRBJ2-1,TRBV14,CASSPRYNEQFF
TRBJ2-7,TRBV20-1,CSARDGVGQYF
TRBJ2-7,TRBV5-1,CASSLGGGAPHEQYF
TRBJ1-1,TRBV11-3,CASSFTVNTEAFF
TRBJ2-7,TRBV6-6,CASSRGRGDEQYF
TRBJ1-1,TRBV7-9,CASSFGGQNTEAFF
TRBJ1-2,TRBV7-2,CASSLGEGTGGF
TRBJ2-2,TRBV7-9,CASSLAPGELFF
TRBJ2-1,TRBV20-1,CSPRGERNRLNVYNEQFF
TRBJ1-2,TRBV25-1,CASSEYLGDSGGYTF
TRBJ1-1,TRBV7-9,CASSLLREDTEAFF
TRBJ2-1,TRBV14,CASSQVDTNEQFF
TRBJ1-1,TRBV25-1,CASSVGAGNTEAFF
TRBJ2-7,TRBV28,CASSLVETAYEQYF
TRBJ2-3,TRBV7-9,CASSLLGIGEKPDTQYF
TRBJ2-5,TRBV19,CASSIYAEQETQYF
TRBJ1-2,TRBV12-3/TRBV12-4,CASSLPTQAAGLTF
TRBJ1-1,TRBV25-1,CASRWTVNTEAFF
TRBJ2-1,TRBV29-1,CSVSSWGTADNEQFF
TRBJ2-7,TRBV20-1,CSARDRDRDVYEQYF
TRBJ2-7,TRBV4-3,CASSQGGGDYEQYF
TRBJ2-3,TRBV7-8,CASSSTGGRTDTQYF